Listed here are 17 T cell receptor beta chains from one sample, sequenced in a study of regulatory T cells in long-lasting Graves disease. Noted time point: persistent/refractory GD, antithyroid drugs over 5 years with positive TRAb. TCR sequences were obtained from RNA taken from PBMCs. In building TCR beta libraries, iRepertoire HTBI primers were used together with Arm-PCR of CDR3 regions. TCRdb fed the multiplex PCR reads into MiXCR, producing one record per CDR3 protein. The data hold more than 350,000 distinct CDR3 sequences, with around a fifth observed a single time. This material consisted of peripheral blood mononuclear cells (PBMCs), taken when the disease was refractory, from a patient treated with antithyroid drugs. These receptor sequences come from a female donor with Graves disease.

The sample holds many counts of this clonotype. The gene calls are TRBV28 and TRBJ2-3; D remains ambiguous. The CDR3 spans 13 residues. The V end was cut by 6 bases, the J end by 4 bases, with 11 bases between. Per germline, CDR1 MDHEN and CDR2 SYDVKM. The CDR3 protein is CASSETLADTQYF. The CDR3 DNA sequence: TGTGCCAGCAGCGAGACACTCGCAGATACGCAGTATTTT.

This chain connects TRBV6-1 to TRBJ2-1, with TRBD1 identical over 10 bases. The V segment lost 6 bases and the J segment 7 bases; nucleotides outside the gene matches: 9. Germline loops: CDR1 MNHNS, CDR2 SASEGT. This CDR3 spans 15 amino acids. The chain's CDR3 is CASSYPGTGDNEQFF. The CDR3 region has the DNA TGTGCCAGCAGCTACCCCGGGACAGGGGATAATGAGCAGTTCTTC.

This clonotype was picked up many times. This sequence joins TRBV5-6 and TRBJ1-1, with D perhaps matching TRBD1 (6 bases). Germline V lookup: CDR1 SGHDT, CDR2 YYEEEE. Trimming left V 2 bases short and J 5 bases short, with 10 bases between. This CDR3 contains 13 residues. The CDR3 sequence: CASSLDRWTEAFF. The DNA for the CDR3 is TGTGCCAGCAGCTTAGACAGGTGGACTGAAGCTTTCTTT.

This clonotype has only one observation. V is TRBV7-3 and J is TRBJ2-5; 14 bases agree with TRBD2. The V and J ends lost 5 bases and 6 bases, in that order; junction bases with no gene match: 5. The CDR3 loop spans 15 amino acids. Germline V gene sequence: CDR1 SGHTA, CDR2 FQGTGA. The CDR3 nucleotides read TGTGCCAGCAGCCCAGGGACTAGCGGGAGTCAGACCCAGTACTTC. Its translation: CASSPGTSGSQTQYF.

The table lists this clonotype with many counts. The chain couples TRBV20-1 to TRBJ2-7; 12 bases are shared with TRBD2. V gave up 8 bases and J gave up 4 bases; unmatched junction bases: 6. The CDR3 is made up of 13 amino acids. The germline V gene encodes CDR1 DFQATT and CDR2 SNEGSKA (reference sequence). The CDR3 loop reads CSLSGLAGYEQYF. DNA of the CDR3: TGCAGTCTATCCGGACTAGCGGGGTACGAGCAGTACTTC.

This rearrangement joins TRBV20-1 to TRBJ2-7, with D unclear. Per germline, CDR1 DFQATT and CDR2 SNEGSKA (reference sequence). The V end was cut by 1 base, the J end by 2 bases, with 9 bases between. This CDR3 comprises 13 residues. The CDR3 DNA reads TGCAGTGCTAGAGTGGCGCTGACCTACGAGCAGTACTTC. This translates into CSARVALTYEQYF.

The chain is built from TRBV18 and TRBJ1-6, with D perhaps TRBD1 (6 bases). CDR1 is KGHSH, CDR2 LQKENI, per germline. The ends were cut back, 3 bases at V and 5 bases at J, with 23 bases in the middle. The CDR3 extends over 19 amino acids. The CDR3 region is CASSPQRTSRGPNNSPLHF. For the CDR3, the DNA is TGTGCCAGCTCACCTCAGAGGACGTCCCGGGGGCCTAATAATTCACCCCTCCACTTT.

This chain connects TRBV20-1 to TRBJ2-4, with a tentative D call TRBD2 (7 bases). This CDR3 comprises 16 residues. Germline values: CDR1 DFQATT, CDR2 SNEGSKA (reference sequence). The V gene lost 6 bases and the J gene lost 0 bases, with 18 bases spanning the gap. In nucleotides, the CDR3 is TGCAGTGCCGGAGGGGCGGGGGCGCTAGCCAAAAACATTCAGTACTTC. This sequence encodes CSAGGAGALAKNIQYF.

A few counts support this clonotype. The V and J genes are TRBV4-1 and TRBJ2-2, with 9 bases matching TRBD2. CDR3 size: 15 residues. Germline values: CDR1 MGHRA, CDR2 YSYEKL. The V gene end was trimmed by 0 bases and the J gene end by 7 bases; junction bases not matched to a gene: 3. The CDR3 sequence is CASSQEAGGHGELFF. The CDR3 nucleotides read TGCGCCAGCAGCCAAGAGGCGGGAGGGCACGGGGAGCTGTTTTTT.

The rearrangement links TRBV30 to TRBJ1-1; TRBD1 is a possible D gene (6 bases). V shed 2 bases and J shed 0 bases, with 10 bases lying between them. Germline loops: CDR1 GTSNPN, CDR2 SVGIG (reference sequence). CDR3 length: 14 residues. The CDR3, as DNA: TGTGCCTGGAGTACGGACAGTCTGAACACTGAAGCTTTCTTT. Protein product: CAWSTDSLNTEAFF.

For the CDR3, the DNA is TGTGCCAGCATGAGCGGGAGTCCCTACGAGCAGTACTTC. Its translation is CASMSGSPYEQYF. The chain combines TRBV7-9 with TRBJ2-7, with 8 bases that match TRBD2. The CDR3 loop spans 13 amino acids. With V trimmed by 7 bases and J by 2 bases, 4 bases remained unmatched. Per the germline V gene, CDR1 is SEHNR and CDR2 is FQNEAQ (reference sequence).

This clonotype was detected only a few times. J is TRBJ2-7 and V is TRBV27; D gene unclear. The length of the CDR3 is 15 residues. Trimming took 2 bases from V and 3 from J, leaving 14 bases between them. CDR1 MNHEY and CDR2 SMNVEV come from the germline V gene (reference sequence). CDR3 bases: TGTGCCAGCAGTTTAGGTGGAGCCCCATACTACGAGCAGTACTTC. It encodes CASSLGGAPYYEQYF.

There are many counts of this clonotype. This chain uses TRBV11-2 with TRBJ2-7, with no clear D. The CDR3 contains 14 residues. CDR1 SGHAT and CDR2 FQNNGV come from the germline V gene. Trimming pared 6 bases from V and 2 bases from J, leaving 14 bases between. CDR3 DNA sequence: TGTGCCAGCAGTTACAGAGGTGTACCCTACGAGCAGTACTTC. It yields the protein CASSYRGVPYEQYF.

Remarks on this clonotype: This may arise from a read error, as a much more abundant clone is one base away. The rearrangement links TRBV15 to TRBJ2-7, with D unclear. Between the trimmed V and J ends, which lost 1 base and 3 bases, there was a span of 10 bases. Germline CDR1 reads LNHNV; CDR2 reads YYDKDF (reference sequence). This CDR3 spans 14 amino acids. CDR3 nucleotides: TGTGCCACCAGCAGAGTCGGTTGGAGCTACGAGCAGTACTTC. Translating gives CATSRVGWSYEQYF.

This clonotype was seen ten or more times. The V call is TRBV12-3 or TRBV12-4, the J call TRBJ1-5; 7 nucleotides agree with TRBD1. The junction had 14 bases not matched to a gene; V was cut back by 6 bases and J by 6 bases. The CDR3 has 16 amino acids. The CDR3 DNA is TGTGCCAGCAGCGATGGGCAGGGGGAGTTCGGTCAGCCCCAGCATTTT. The encoded protein is CASSDGQGEFGQPQHF.

The rearrangement uses TRBV6-1 and TRBJ1-4; D unclear. CDR3 length: 17 residues. Germline CDR1 is MNHNS and CDR2 is SASEGT. Trimming removed 6 bases from V and 2 bases from J, with 19 bases in between. The CDR3 bases are TGTGCCAGCAGCAAATCCAGCGTAGGTGGTACTAATGAAAAACTGTTTTTT. Translating gives CASSKSSVGGTNEKLFF.

V is TRBV5-1 and J is TRBJ1-2; D is uncertain. Germline-derived CDR1 and CDR2 are SGHRS and YFSETQ. V gave up 0 bases and J gave up 2 bases, with 14 bases separating them. The CDR3 is made up of 16 amino acids. CDR3 protein: CASSLEGGTFNYGYTF. In DNA, the CDR3 is TGCGCCAGCAGCTTGGAAGGAGGAACTTTCAACTATGGCTACACCTTC.